The 6 T cell receptor beta chains below come from one sample, sequenced in a study of cytomegalovirus exposure and HLA in healthy donors. PCR was performed using 60 Vbeta and 13 Jbeta primers. TCRdb keeps only in-frame clones here, not all; method: immunoSEQ multiplex PCR. The sample has about 97,000 clones, around 10% seen once. The sequencing sample was made of PBMCs. The receptors originated from a man between 45 and 60 years old in good health and CMV-seropositive.

The V call is TRBV5-6, the J call TRBJ2-2; 9 positions match TRBD2. The CDR3 contains 16 residues. The ends lost 0 bases at V and 4 bases at J; junction bases unmatched: 4. Germline CDR1 SGHDT, CDR2 YYEEEE. The CDR3 reads CASSLGLAATTGELFF. CDR3 nucleotide sequence: TGTGCCAGCAGCTTGGGACTAGCGGCAACCACCGGGGAGCTGTTTTTT.

In this sample, this clone turned up a few times. The J gene is TRBJ2-7, the V gene TRBV2; TRBD1 might be the D (6 bases). The germline V gene has CDR1 SNHLY and CDR2 FYNNEI. This CDR3 spans 15 amino acids. V was clipped by 4 bases and J by 7 bases, with 20 bases between them. This CDR3 reads CASSARGTPLGEQYF. The CDR3, as DNA: TGTGCCAGCAGTGCGAGGGGGACCCCCCTGGGTGAGCAGTACTTC.

The table lists this clone with a few counts. V and J are TRBV6-1 and TRBJ2-3; TRBD2 matches at 9 bases. From germline, CDR1 is MNHNS and CDR2 SASEGT. The CDR3 contains 15 residues. V was clipped by 3 bases and J by 1 base; unmatched bases: 2. The CDR3 DNA reads as TGTGCCAGCAGTGACGCGGGAGGGGGCACAGATACGCAGTATTTT. Translated, it gives CASSDAGGGTDTQYF.

The chain employs TRBV4-1 and TRBJ2-1; no definite D call. Per the germline V gene, CDR1 is MGHRA and CDR2 is YSYEKL. The ends were cut back, 0 bases at V and 6 bases at J, with 6 bases in the middle. This CDR3 is built from 13 residues. The CDR3 DNA follows: TGCGCCAGCAGCCAAGATCCGGGCAATGAGCAGTTCTTC. Protein sequence: CASSQDPGNEQFF.

This chain connects TRBV2 to TRBJ2-7, with D unresolved. The germline gives CDR1 SNHLY, CDR2 FYNNEI. V was pared by 5 bases and J by 2 bases, with 7 bases between. CDR3 length: 12 residues. CDR3 coding DNA: TGTGCCAGCAGTTTTATAGCCTACGAGCAGTACTTC. Encoded protein: CASSFIAYEQYF.

V gene TRBV9 combines with J gene TRBJ1-1, with unresolved D. Trimming removed 4 bases at V and 4 bases at J, with 14 bases between. The length of the CDR3 is 14 residues. Per germline, CDR1 SGDLS and CDR2 YYNGEE. CDR3 DNA: TGTGCCAGCAGCTTCCAGGAATTGGGCACTGAAGCTTTCTTT. Its protein product is CASSFQELGTEAFF. Filled out from reference TRBV9 and TRBJ1-1, the complete variable domain reads DSGVTQTPKHLITATGQRVTLRCSPRSGDLSVYWYQQSLDQGLQFLIQYYNGEERAKGNILERFSAQQFPDLHSELNLSSLELGDSALYFCASSFQELGTEAFFGQGTRLTVV.